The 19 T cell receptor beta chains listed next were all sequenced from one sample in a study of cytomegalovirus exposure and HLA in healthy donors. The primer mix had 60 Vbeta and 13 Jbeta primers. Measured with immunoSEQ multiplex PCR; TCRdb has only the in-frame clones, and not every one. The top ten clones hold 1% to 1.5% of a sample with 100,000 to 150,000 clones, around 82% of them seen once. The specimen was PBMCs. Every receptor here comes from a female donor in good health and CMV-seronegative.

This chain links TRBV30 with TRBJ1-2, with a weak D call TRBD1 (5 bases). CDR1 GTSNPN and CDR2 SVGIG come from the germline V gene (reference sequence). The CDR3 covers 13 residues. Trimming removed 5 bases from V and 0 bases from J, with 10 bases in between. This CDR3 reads CAWDSTPNYGYTF. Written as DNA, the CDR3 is TGTGCCTGGGACAGCACCCCTAACTATGGCTACACCTTC.

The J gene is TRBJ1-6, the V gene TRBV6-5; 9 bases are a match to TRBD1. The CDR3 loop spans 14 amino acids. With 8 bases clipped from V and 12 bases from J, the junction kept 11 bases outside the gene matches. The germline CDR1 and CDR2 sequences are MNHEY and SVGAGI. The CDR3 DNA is TGTGCCAGCGCCCCCGGGACAGGGATTAGACCCCTCCACTTT. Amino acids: CASAPGTGIRPLHF.

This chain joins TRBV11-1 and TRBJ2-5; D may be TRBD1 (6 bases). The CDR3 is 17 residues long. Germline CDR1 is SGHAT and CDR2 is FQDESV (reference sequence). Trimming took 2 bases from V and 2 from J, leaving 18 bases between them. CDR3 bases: TGTGCCAGCAGCTTAATCGGGCAGGGGATAGGACAAGAGACCCAGTACTTC. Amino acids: CASSLIGQGIGQETQYF.

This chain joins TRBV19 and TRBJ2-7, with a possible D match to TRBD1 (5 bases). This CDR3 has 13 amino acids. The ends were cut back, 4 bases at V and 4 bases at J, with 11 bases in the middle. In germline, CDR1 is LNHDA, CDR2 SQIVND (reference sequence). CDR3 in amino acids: CASSTTVGYEQYF. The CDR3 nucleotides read TGTGCCAGTAGTACGACAGTGGGGTACGAGCAGTACTTC.

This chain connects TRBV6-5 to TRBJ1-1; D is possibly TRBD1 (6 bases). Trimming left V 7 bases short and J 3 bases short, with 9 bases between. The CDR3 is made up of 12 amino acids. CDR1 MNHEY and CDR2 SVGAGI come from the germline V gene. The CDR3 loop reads CASIGGHTEAFF. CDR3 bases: TGTGCCAGCATAGGGGGTCACACTGAAGCTTTCTTT.

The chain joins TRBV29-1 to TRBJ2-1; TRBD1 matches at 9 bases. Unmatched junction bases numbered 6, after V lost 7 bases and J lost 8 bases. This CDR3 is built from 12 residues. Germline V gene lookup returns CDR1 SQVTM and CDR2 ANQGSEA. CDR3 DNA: TGCAGCGGGGGACAGGGTTTCGATGAGCAGTTCTTC. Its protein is CSGGQGFDEQFF.

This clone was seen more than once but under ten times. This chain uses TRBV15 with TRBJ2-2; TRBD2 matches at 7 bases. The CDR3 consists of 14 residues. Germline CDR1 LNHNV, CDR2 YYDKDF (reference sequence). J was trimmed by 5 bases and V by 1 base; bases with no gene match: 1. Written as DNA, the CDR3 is TGTGCCACCAGCAGAGGGGGAGGGACCGGGGAGCTGTTTTTT. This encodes CATSRGGGTGELFF.

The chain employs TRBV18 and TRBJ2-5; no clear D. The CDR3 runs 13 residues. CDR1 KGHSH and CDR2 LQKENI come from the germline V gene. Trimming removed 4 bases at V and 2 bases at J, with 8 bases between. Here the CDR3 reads CASSLNEQETQYF. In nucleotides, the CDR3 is TGTGCCAGCTCACTCAACGAGCAAGAGACCCAGTACTTC.

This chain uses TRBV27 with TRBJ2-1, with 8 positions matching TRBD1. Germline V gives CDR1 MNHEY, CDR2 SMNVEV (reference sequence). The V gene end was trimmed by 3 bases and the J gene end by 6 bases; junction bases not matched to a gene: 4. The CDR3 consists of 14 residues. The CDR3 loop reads CASSFDRGGNEQFF. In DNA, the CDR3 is TGTGCCAGCAGTTTCGACAGGGGCGGCAATGAGCAGTTCTTC.

This chain's CDR3 is CASSLIARGETQYF. DNA of the CDR3: TGTGCCAGCAGCTTAATTGCCCGGGGAGAGACCCAGTACTTC. This chain joins TRBV7-9 and TRBJ2-5; weak D call: TRBD2 (5 bases). The CDR3 is 14 amino acids. CDR1 is SEHNR, CDR2 FQNEAQ, per germline (reference sequence). Trimming stripped 2 bases from V and 4 bases from J, with 11 bases between.

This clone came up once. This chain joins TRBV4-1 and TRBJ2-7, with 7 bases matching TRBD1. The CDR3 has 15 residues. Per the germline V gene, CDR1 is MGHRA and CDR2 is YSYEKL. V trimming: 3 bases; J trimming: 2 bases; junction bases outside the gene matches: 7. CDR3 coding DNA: TGCGCCAGCAGCCAGAGACAGGGATCCCCCTACGAGCAGTACTTC. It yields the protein CASSQRQGSPYEQYF.

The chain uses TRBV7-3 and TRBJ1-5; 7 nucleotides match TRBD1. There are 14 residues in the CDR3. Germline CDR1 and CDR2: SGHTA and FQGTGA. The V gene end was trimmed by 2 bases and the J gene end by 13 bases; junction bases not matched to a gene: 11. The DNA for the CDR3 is TGTGCCAGCAGCTTATCAGGGGGACCAGATACACAGCATTTT. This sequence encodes CASSLSGGPDTQHF. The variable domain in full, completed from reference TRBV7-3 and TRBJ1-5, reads GAGVSQTPSNKVTEKGKYVELRCDPISGHTALYWYRQSLGQGPEFLIYFQGTGAADDSGLPNDRFFAVRPEGSVSTLKIQRTERGDSAVYLCASSLSGGPDTQHFGDGTRLSIL.

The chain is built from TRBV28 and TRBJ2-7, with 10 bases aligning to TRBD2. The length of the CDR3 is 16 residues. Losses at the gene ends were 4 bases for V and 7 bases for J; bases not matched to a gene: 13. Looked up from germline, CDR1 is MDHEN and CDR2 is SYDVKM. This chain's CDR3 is CASSYISGRAKGEQYF. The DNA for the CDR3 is TGTGCCAGCAGTTATATAAGCGGGAGGGCCAAGGGGGAGCAGTACTTC.

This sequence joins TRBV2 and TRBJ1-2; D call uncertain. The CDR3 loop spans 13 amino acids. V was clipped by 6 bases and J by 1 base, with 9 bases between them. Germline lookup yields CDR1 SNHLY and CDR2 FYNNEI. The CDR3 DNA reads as TGTGCCAGCAGGCCCACATTTAACTATGGCTACACCTTC. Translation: CASRPTFNYGYTF.

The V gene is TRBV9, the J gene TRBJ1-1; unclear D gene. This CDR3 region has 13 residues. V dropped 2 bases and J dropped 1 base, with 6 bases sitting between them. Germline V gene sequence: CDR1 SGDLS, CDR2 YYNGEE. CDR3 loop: CASSVDWNTEAFF. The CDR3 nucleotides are TGTGCCAGCAGCGTGGACTGGAACACTGAAGCTTTCTTT.

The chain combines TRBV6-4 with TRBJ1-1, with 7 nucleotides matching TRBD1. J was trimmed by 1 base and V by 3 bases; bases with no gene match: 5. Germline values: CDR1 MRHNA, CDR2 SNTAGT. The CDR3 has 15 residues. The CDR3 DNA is TGTGCCAGCAGTGAGACAGGGATGTCGAACACTGAAGCTTTCTTT. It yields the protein CASSETGMSNTEAFF.

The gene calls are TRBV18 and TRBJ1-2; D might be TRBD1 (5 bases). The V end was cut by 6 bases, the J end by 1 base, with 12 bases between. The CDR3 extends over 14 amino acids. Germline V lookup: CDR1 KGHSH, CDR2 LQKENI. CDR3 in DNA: TGTGCCAGCTCGACAGACCAAGTTAACTATGGCTACACCTTC. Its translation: CASSTDQVNYGYTF.

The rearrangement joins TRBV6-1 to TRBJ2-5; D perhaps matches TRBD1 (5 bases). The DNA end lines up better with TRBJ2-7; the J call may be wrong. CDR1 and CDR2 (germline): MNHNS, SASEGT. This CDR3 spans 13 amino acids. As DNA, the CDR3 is TGTGCCAGCAGCCAAAACCAGGGCCACGAGCAGTACTTC. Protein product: CASSQNQGHEQYF.

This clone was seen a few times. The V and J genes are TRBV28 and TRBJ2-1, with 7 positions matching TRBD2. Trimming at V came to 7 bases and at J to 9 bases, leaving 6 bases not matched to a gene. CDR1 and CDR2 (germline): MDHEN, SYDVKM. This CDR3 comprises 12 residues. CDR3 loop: CASTRGDGEQFF. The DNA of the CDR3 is TGTGCCAGCACCCGGGGGGACGGTGAGCAGTTCTTC.